These T cell receptor beta chains were read from a single sample in a study of identical twins. TCRdb redid the calling of the 5' RACE reads with MiXCR, one entry per CDR3 protein. The sample lists hundreds of thousands of distinct CDR3 sequences; 20% to 25% were seen once. This sample was also put to use in a study of T cells expressing NK-cell markers.

What was sequenced was PBMCs. The receptors were gathered from a woman aged 18-29 years in good health. The CDR3 runs from the conserved cysteine through the conserved F or W. D genes are given only for firm matches.

TRBV7-9 15 NA CASQSDRLSTDTQYF
TRBV27 18 TRBD1 CASSPSRDRGLRHYEQYF
TRBV20-1 15 NA CSARVHLLNNSPLHF
TRBV7-2 13 TRBD1 CASSTRQGDTQYF
TRBV12-3/TRBV12-4 15 NA CASSLGTPNTGELFF
TRBV10-3 14 NA CAISETGAIETQYF
TRBV29-1 10 NA CSVLRETQYF
TRBV5-1 19 TRBD2 CASSLGLGLASRRDYEQYF
TRBV5-1 13 NA CASSFQPAGELFF
TRBV11-3 13 NA CASSLLQTDTQYF
TRBV10-3 17 TRBD1 CAISEPLDRGRTNIQYF
TRBV20-1 14 TRBD2 CSARVGTSFLEQYF
TRBV7-9 15 TRBD1 CASSVSAGQPYGYTF
TRBV12-3/TRBV12-4 14 NA CASTLGGPHNEQFF
TRBV5-1 16 TRBD2 CASSSSGRPSTDTQYF
TRBV7-9 14 TRBD2 CASTDGTRAGELFF
TRBV7-2 12 NA CASSRAQYEQYF
TRBV5-6 14 NA CASSLLAVGETQYF
TRBV12-3/TRBV12-4 14 TRBD1 CASSLQQGNQPQHF
TRBV5-5 16 NA CASSSTSLTGWGEQFF
TRBV20-1 14 TRBD1 CSAESGTDNYEQYF
TRBV7-2 14 NA CASSANGGPYEQYF
TRBV20-1 20 NA CSADLGGSNKMGSGANVLTF
TRBV15 15 NA CATSRAAEPYNEQFF
TRBV12-3/TRBV12-4 13 TRBD1 CASSLRTGVGYTF